Presented here are 20 T cell receptor beta chains from one specimen sequenced in a study of cytomegalovirus exposure and HLA in healthy donors. Data came from immunoSEQ multiplex PCR; TCRdb stores just in-frame clones and leaves some out. Altogether around 220,000 clones are present, 88% being singletons, with the ten largest covering about 2.7%. The sequenced material came from PBMCs. These receptors all stem from a woman under 30 in good health and CMV-seronegative.

V usage is TRBV10-2 and J usage is TRBJ2-5; possibly TRBD1 for D (6 bases). V lost 4 bases to trimming and J lost 4 bases, with 7 bases between them. Germline V gene data show CDR1 as WSHSY and CDR2 as SAAADI. The CDR3 is 12 residues long. The CDR3 spells CASSVTGETQYF. CDR3 bases: TGCGCCAGCAGTGTGACAGGAGAGACCCAGTACTTC.

This clone was detected a few times. The chain couples TRBV6-5 to TRBJ1-2, with TRBD1 as a possible D gene (6 bases). CDR3 size: 15 residues. V was cut by 2 bases and J by 4 bases, with 14 bases left in between. In germline, CDR1 is MNHEY, CDR2 SVGAGI. The CDR3 here is CASSYPTGGGYGYTF. The CDR3 bases are TGTGCCAGCAGTTACCCGACAGGCGGCGGCTATGGCTACACCTTC.

The chain combines TRBV5-1 with TRBJ1-2; D gene unclear. Germline V gene lookup returns CDR1 SGHRS and CDR2 YFSETQ. Trimming removed 4 bases at V and 3 bases at J, with 10 bases between. The CDR3 loop spans 13 amino acids. This CDR3 reads CASSATPYYGYTF. Here the CDR3 DNA reads TGCGCCAGCAGCGCTACTCCTTACTATGGCTACACCTTC.

This sequence joins TRBV6-1 and TRBJ2-7; tentatively, D is TRBD2 (7 bases). With 5 bases removed from V and 0 bases from J, the gap between germline ends came to 14 bases. The CDR3 contains 15 residues. The V gene's germline CDR1 is MNHNS and CDR2 SASEGT. CDR3 in amino acids: CASSLQGGVSYEQYF. The CDR3, as DNA: TGTGCCAGCAGTCTACAGGGAGGGGTCTCCTACGAGCAGTACTTC.

The chain links TRBV5-6 to TRBJ1-2; TRBD1 matches 7 bases. This CDR3 has 14 residues. Germline CDR1 reads SGHDT; CDR2 reads YYEEEE. J lost 4 bases, V lost 4 bases, and 7 bases had no gene match. CDR3 in DNA: TGTGCCAGCAGCATAACAGGGGATGGCTATGGCTACACCTTC. Protein sequence: CASSITGDGYGYTF.

This chain uses TRBV4-1 with TRBJ2-7; 9 nucleotides align to TRBD1. J lost 7 bases, V lost 0 bases, and 4 bases had no gene match. CDR3 size: 14 residues. The germline gives CDR1 MGHRA, CDR2 YSYEKL. The CDR3 DNA follows: TGCGCCAGCAGCCAAGAACAGGGGGCTTGGGAGCAGTACTTC. This sequence encodes CASSQEQGAWEQYF.

The chain employs TRBV19 and TRBJ2-1; no definite D call. The CDR3 contains 14 residues. Germline V gene data show CDR1 as LNHDA and CDR2 as SQIVND (reference sequence). Between the trimmed V and J ends, which lost 4 bases and 0 bases, there was a span of 7 bases. CDR3 DNA sequence: TGTGCCAGTAGTAAGCTAACCTCCTACAATGAGCAGTTCTTC. Translated: CASSKLTSYNEQFF.

This chain uses TRBV9 with TRBJ2-2, with 10 bases identical to TRBD1. CDR1 SGDLS and CDR2 YYNGEE come from the germline V gene. Trimming cost V 3 bases and J 7 bases; bases outside gene matches: 3. CDR3 length: 14 residues. CDR3 DNA sequence: TGTGCCAGCAGCGCGGGACAGGGGATCGGGGAGCTGTTTTTT. Its translation: CASSAGQGIGELFF.

The chain recombines TRBV6-1 with TRBJ1-1, with 9 positions matching TRBD1. Germline CDR1 MNHNS, CDR2 SASEGT. The CDR3 runs 14 residues. V shed 7 bases and J 8 bases; nucleotides not matched to a gene: 11. The DNA for the CDR3 is TGTGCCAGCACCCCCATACAGGGGGCCTTAGAAGCTTTCTTT. Translated: CASTPIQGALEAFF.

The chain couples TRBV5-4 to TRBJ2-7, with D possibly TRBD1 on 6 matching bases. The ends were cut back, 0 bases at V and 2 bases at J, with 12 bases in the middle. CDR1 and CDR2 (germline): SGHNT, YYREEE (reference sequence). The CDR3 totals 15 residues. The CDR3 DNA follows: TGTGCCAGCAGCTTGGGGGGGCATCGCCCCTACGAGCAGTACTTC. Encoded protein: CASSLGGHRPYEQYF.

The chain links TRBV4-2 to TRBJ2-1; D is perhaps TRBD2 (5 bases). The CDR3 is made up of 18 amino acids. Germline CDR1 LGHNA, CDR2 YNFKEQ. V was cut by 0 bases and J by 10 bases, with 25 bases left in between. CDR3 coding DNA: TGTGCCAGCAGCCAAGATCCAAACCTAGATGGGCGGGCTCGGGAGCAGTTCTTC. This encodes CASSQDPNLDGRAREQFF.

V and J are TRBV7-9 and TRBJ2-5, with D tentatively TRBD2 (6 bases). The CDR3 covers 15 residues. The V gene's germline CDR1 is SEHNR and CDR2 FQNEAQ (reference sequence). Deletions cut 1 base from V and 1 base from J, with 10 bases between. The chain's CDR3 is CASSLGGGSQETQYF. The CDR3, as DNA: TGTGCCAGCAGCTTAGGTGGGGGGAGCCAAGAGACCCAGTACTTC.

V is TRBV4-1 and J is TRBJ1-5; TRBD1 matches 7 bases. Germline CDR1 and CDR2: MGHRA and YSYEKL. CDR3 length: 15 residues. Trimming cost V 2 bases and J 5 bases; bases outside gene matches: 6. The CDR3 region has the DNA TGCGCCAGCAGCCAATTCAGACAGGGCGATCAGCCCCAGCATTTT. Translating gives CASSQFRQGDQPQHF.

This clone has a single count. The chain carries TRBV5-1 and TRBJ1-5; D uncertain. V lost 0 bases and J lost 0, with 7 bases in between. Germline loops: CDR1 SGHRS, CDR2 YFSETQ. This CDR3 is built from 15 residues. This CDR3 is CASSLAGYSNQPQHF. CDR3 bases: TGCGCCAGCAGCTTGGCGGGATATAGCAATCAGCCCCAGCATTTT.

The chain recombines TRBV7-2 with TRBJ2-3; D perhaps matches TRBD1 (6 bases). CDR3 size: 14 residues. The germline V gene encodes CDR1 SGHTA and CDR2 FQGNSA. V lost 5 bases to trimming and J lost 5 bases, with 14 bases between them. CDR3 amino acids: CASSPFVGGDTQYF. As DNA, the CDR3 is TGTGCCAGCAGCCCTTTTGTAGGGGGAGATACGCAGTATTTT. The full variable domain, with the rest looked up from reference TRBV7-2 and TRBJ2-3, is GAGVSQSPSNKVTEKGKDVELRCDPISGHTALYWYRQSLGQGLEFLIYFQGNSAPDKSGLPSDRFSAERTGGSVSTLTIQRTQQEDSAVYLCASSPFVGGDTQYFGPGTRLTVL.

V and J are TRBV11-2 and TRBJ1-2; D perhaps matches TRBD1 (6 bases). V was pared by 0 bases and J by 6 bases, with 14 bases between. Germline V gene lookup returns CDR1 SGHAT and CDR2 FQNNGV. The CDR3 runs to 15 residues. In DNA, the CDR3 is TGTGCCAGCAGCTTAGATTTCGGGGGGGCGGATGGCTACACCTTC. Residues: CASSLDFGGADGYTF.

V and J are TRBV27 and TRBJ2-4; the match to TRBD2 covers 12 bases. This CDR3 is 16 amino acids long. V lost 6 bases to trimming and J lost 0 bases; unmatched junction nucleotides: 3. The V gene's germline CDR1 is MNHEY and CDR2 SMNVEV (reference sequence). The CDR3 nucleotides are TGTGCCAGCAGCGGACTAGCGGGATCAGCCAAAAACATTCAGTACTTC. It yields the protein CASSGLAGSAKNIQYF.

The chain recombines TRBV7-2 with TRBJ2-7; D is perhaps TRBD2 (6 bases). V shed 1 base and J shed 6 bases, with 10 bases lying between them. CDR3 length equals 13 residues. Per the germline V gene, CDR1 is SGHTA and CDR2 is FQGNSA. CDR3 in amino acids: CASSLGSGVEQYF. The CDR3 DNA sequence: TGTGCCAGCAGCTTAGGTTCGGGGGTCGAGCAGTACTTC. The variable domain in full, with the rest retrieved from reference TRBV7-2 and TRBJ2-7, is GAGVSQSPSNKVTEKGKDVELRCDPISGHTALYWYRQSLGQGLEFLIYFQGNSAPDKSGLPSDRFSAERTGGSVSTLTIQRTQQEDSAVYLCASSLGSGVEQYFGPGTRLTVT.

The chain links TRBV28 to TRBJ1-5; a possible D gene is TRBD1 (5 bases). The CDR3 runs 13 residues. The V end was cut by 6 bases, the J end by 6 bases, with 12 bases between. Germline V lookup: CDR1 MDHEN, CDR2 SYDVKM. CDR3: CASSPPDTQPQHF. The CDR3 nucleotides read TGTGCCAGCAGCCCGCCGGACACTCAGCCCCAGCATTTT.

The V gene is TRBV27, the J gene TRBJ2-2, with D maybe TRBD1 (5 bases). Looked up from germline, CDR1 is MNHEY and CDR2 is SMNVEV (reference sequence). This CDR3 is 14 amino acids long. The V gene lost 5 bases and the J gene lost 4 bases, with 11 bases spanning the gap. This CDR3 reads CASSALDSTGELFF. As DNA, the CDR3 is TGTGCCAGCAGTGCCCTTGACAGCACCGGGGAGCTGTTTTTT.